One sample yielded the 15 T cell receptor beta chains listed below, sequenced in a study of T cell responses to AZD1222 COVID-19 vaccine. Assay used: immunoSEQ multiplex PCR; TCRdb lists only in-frame clones, some missing. The sample has roughly 120,000 clones; less than 90% are singletons. Sequenced material: peripheral blood, taken on day 0 of AZD1222 vaccination. The receptor set was obtained from an adult in good health.

The chain carries TRBV19 and TRBJ1-1, with TRBD1 matching over 8 bases. With 6 bases clipped from V and 0 bases from J, the junction kept 6 bases outside the gene matches. This CDR3 is 15 amino acids long. Germline CDR1 LNHDA, CDR2 SQIVND (reference sequence). The CDR3 loop reads CASSRQGMMNTEAFF. The CDR3 DNA reads TGTGCCAGTAGCCGACAGGGGATGATGAACACTGAAGCTTTCTTT.

CDR3 nucleotides: TGTGCCAGCAGGGATACCAACCTCTACAGCCGCACCTACAATGAGCAGTTCTTC. Its translation: CASRDTNLYSRTYNEQFF. The chain is built from TRBV6-4 and TRBJ2-1; D unclear. Germline assignment: CDR1 MRHNA and CDR2 SNTAGT. V dropped 6 bases and J dropped 2 bases, with 23 bases sitting between them. The CDR3 length is 18 residues.

This clone was recorded once. J is TRBJ2-7 and V is TRBV7-3, with D tentatively TRBD2 (7 bases). V lost 5 bases to trimming and J lost 2 bases, with 16 bases between them. This CDR3 comprises 15 residues. Per the germline V gene, CDR1 is SGHTA and CDR2 is FQGTGA. DNA of the CDR3: TGTGCCAGCAGCCTCGGCGGGGGCATCCCCTACGAGCAGTACTTC. Translating it yields CASSLGGGIPYEQYF.

This sequence joins TRBV11-2 and TRBJ1-3, with 7 bases matching TRBD1. The CDR3 totals 16 residues. With V trimmed by 4 bases and J by 3 bases, 9 bases remained unmatched. Germline CDR1 reads SGHAT; CDR2 reads FQNNGV. As DNA, the CDR3 is TGTGCCAGCAGCTCGTGGGACAGAAGAAATGGAAACACCATATATTTT. Translated: CASSSWDRRNGNTIYF.

The chain recombines TRBV5-4 with TRBJ2-3; 13 bases match TRBD2. V shed 4 bases and J 0 bases; nucleotides not matched to a gene: 5. This CDR3 contains 17 residues. Per germline, CDR1 SGHNT and CDR2 YYREEE (reference sequence). CDR3 residues: CASSRTSGGASTDTQYF. Written as DNA, the CDR3 is TGTGCCAGCAGCAGGACTAGCGGGGGCGCTAGCACAGATACGCAGTATTTT.

Worth noting for this clone: A far larger clone is a single base away, which makes a read error likely. The V and J genes are TRBV5-4 and TRBJ2-7, with unresolved D. This CDR3 spans 12 amino acids. CDR1 is SGHNT, CDR2 YYREEE, per germline (reference sequence). V gave up 3 bases and J gave up 0 bases, with 4 bases separating them. The CDR3: CASSSSSYEQYF. CDR3 nucleotide sequence: TGTGCCAGCAGCTCGAGCTCCTACGAGCAGTACTTC.

The rearrangement joins TRBV7-6 to TRBJ2-2, with D tentatively TRBD1 or TRBD2 (5 bases each). Trimming shortened V by 5 bases and J by 2 bases, and 18 bases separated the two germline ends. Germline CDR1 reads SGHVS; CDR2 reads FNYEAQ. CDR3 length equals 17 residues. CDR3 sequence reads: CASSPDSRGKNTGELFF. DNA for the CDR3: TGTGCCAGCAGCCCCGACTCCCGGGGCAAAAACACCGGGGAGCTGTTTTTT.

This clone occurred a few times. The chain carries TRBV5-5 and TRBJ1-2, with 12 bases identical to TRBD1. This CDR3 is built from 16 residues. CDR1 and CDR2 (germline): SGHKS, YYEKEE (reference sequence). V dropped 4 bases and J dropped 2; count of bases not matched to a gene: 6. The CDR3 is CASSDRDRGRNYGYTF. Written as DNA, the CDR3 is TGTGCCAGCAGCGACCGGGACAGGGGGCGAAACTATGGCTACACCTTC.

CDR3 sequence (DNA): TGTGCCAGCAATGCCGGGAACCTTTATGGCTACACCTTC. Protein product: CASNAGNLYGYTF. The chain combines TRBV12-3 or TRBV12-4 with TRBJ1-2; no definite D call. This CDR3 contains 13 residues. Trimming took 7 bases from V and 5 from J, leaving 14 bases between them.

The chain employs TRBV11-3 and TRBJ1-2, with D possibly matching TRBD1 (5 bases). The V gene lost 5 bases and the J gene lost 0 bases, with 16 bases spanning the gap. The CDR3 contains 16 residues. Germline loops: CDR1 SGHNT, CDR2 YENEEA. In DNA form, the CDR3 reads TGTGCCAGCAGCCGGGGGACGGTAGGGGCTAACTATGGCTACACCTTC. It yields the protein CASSRGTVGANYGYTF.

The chain carries TRBV30 and TRBJ2-7; 10 nucleotides line up with TRBD2. The ends lost 5 bases at V and 2 bases at J; junction bases unmatched: 9. Germline assignment: CDR1 GTSNPN and CDR2 SVGIG (reference sequence). The CDR3 totals 15 residues. The CDR3 nucleotides read TGTGCCTGGGGCCGCCGCGGACTAGCGGCCTACGAGCAGTACTTC. Protein sequence: CAWGRRGLAAYEQYF.

The J gene is TRBJ2-5, the V gene TRBV7-3; TRBD2 is a possible D gene (5 bases). Trimming left V 2 bases short and J 5 bases short, with 12 bases between. There are 14 residues in the CDR3. Germline V CDR1 and CDR2: SGHTA, FQGTGA. CDR3 region: CASSLFAPGETQYF. In DNA, the CDR3 is TGTGCCAGCAGCTTATTTGCCCCGGGGGAGACCCAGTACTTC. Full variable domain (missing parts from reference TRBV7-3 and TRBJ2-5): GAGVSQTPSNKVTEKGKYVELRCDPISGHTALYWYRQSLGQGPEFLIYFQGTGAADDSGLPNDRFFAVRPEGSVSTLKIQRTERGDSAVYLCASSLFAPGETQYFGPGTRLLVL.

The rearrangement joins TRBV6-6 to TRBJ2-2, with 7 bases aligning to TRBD1. This CDR3 is 15 amino acids long. Germline CDR1 MNHNY, CDR2 SVGAGI (reference sequence). The ends lost 6 bases at V and 0 bases at J; junction bases unmatched: 4. The CDR3 sequence is CASRTGTANTGELFF. DNA of the CDR3: TGTGCCAGCAGAACCGGGACAGCGAACACCGGGGAGCTGTTTTTT.

The chain uses TRBV29-1 and TRBJ2-5, with D uncertain. Germline CDR1 and CDR2: SQVTM and ANQGSEA. The CDR3 spans 13 residues. Trimming took 7 bases from V and 5 from J, leaving 17 bases between them. The CDR3 DNA reads TGCAGCGGGAGACGGGCAGCTGGGGAGACCCAGTACTTC. It translates to CSGRRAAGETQYF.

In its sample, this clone was seen a few times. V gene TRBV6-5 combines with J gene TRBJ2-5; a possible D gene is TRBD2 (6 bases). Germline CDR1 is MNHEY and CDR2 is SVGAGI. This CDR3 has 15 residues. Trimming removed 3 bases from V and 3 bases from J, with 14 bases in between. The CDR3 DNA sequence: TGTGCCAGCAGTTATCTCCGCGGGAACAAAGAGACCCAGTACTTC. Amino acids: CASSYLRGNKETQYF.